Sequencing of this T cell receptor (beta chain) was carried out in a study of blood T cell repertoires in COVID-19. V was clipped by 0 bases and J by 5 bases, with 12 bases between them. The CDR3 covers 15 residues. Per the germline V gene, CDR1 is SGHRS and CDR2 is YFSETQ. In the authors' workflow: Researchers report that nucleated cell counts were estimated from reference gene primer amplification. Profiling relied on immunoSEQ multiplex PCR, and the TCRdb table lists in-frame clones only, not all of them. Clone size and V and J calls were adopted from that table, with D and trimming inferred from the DNA. The data contain around 260,000 clones, about 85% of them singletons.

Sequencing was carried out using peripheral blood. This chain connects TRBV5-1 to TRBJ2-1, with TRBD2 as a possible D gene (5 bases). This TCR came from a young man with active or convalescent COVID-19. The CDR3 sequence: CASSLDSERDNEQFF. CDR3 nucleotide sequence: TGCGCCAGCAGCTTGGACTCAGAGAGGGACAATGAGCAGTTCTTC.